This T cell receptor (beta chain) was profiled in a study of T cells after yellow fever vaccination. Study-wide context: Fractions containing few cells were prepared with SMART-Seq v4 Ultra Low Input.

The germline V gene encodes CDR1 SGHTA and CDR2 FQGNSA. The CDR3 covers 11 residues. Trimming took 1 base from V and 15 from J, leaving 10 bases between them. As TCR cDNA was made by 5'RACE template switching, a universal primer site and UMIs were added. TCRdb independently ran MiXCR on the 5' RACE reads; one entry per CDR3 protein. The data hold over 250,000 distinct CDR3 sequences, with around 4.9% observed a single time. Notes on the study in general: Post-booster reappearance was seen for most primary-vaccination clones (around 96% CD4, around 90% CD8).

With respect to this clonotype: The antigen remains unidentified.

The clonotype comes from a man in his late teens or twenties who received the YFV17D yellow fever vaccine. The sequencing used CD4+ T cells sorted from PBMCs, collected on the day of the yellow fever booster vaccination. The rearrangement links TRBV7-2 to TRBJ2-1, with D possibly matching TRBD1 (6 bases). CDR3 nucleotides: TGTGCCAGCAGCTTAGAAGGGGGTCCGTTCTTC. Translation gives CASSLEGGPFF.